This note documents a single TCR beta chain sequence. This record comes from a study of beta chain features in type 1 diabetes. The V end was cut by 1 base, the J end by 6 bases, with 16 bases between. The CDR3 runs 16 residues. Germline lookup yields CDR1 KGHSH and CDR2 LQKENI. What was sequenced were expressed TCRB transcripts, since all of the isolated RNA had been reverse transcribed. The protocol was immunoSEQ multiplex PCR, while the TCRdb copy is restricted to in-frame clones and leaves out a portion. The sample lists fewer than 900,000 clones; 17% were seen once. This TCR derives from a woman younger than 35 in good health. The V and J genes are TRBV18 and TRBJ2-1; D uncertain. The material sequenced was naive CD4+ T cells from blood. CDR3 in amino acids: CASSPQASRGRNEQFF. The CDR3 DNA reads as TGTGCCAGCTCACCACAAGCGTCCCGCGGACGCAATGAGCAGTTCTTC.